These 21 T cell receptor beta chains originate from one sample sequenced in a study of T-cell memory formation after mild COVID-19. TCRdb itself ran the 5' RACE reads through MiXCR, one entry per CDR3 protein. This table holds roughly 600,000 distinct CDR3 sequences, about a sixth found once. The source material was PBMCs or a T cell subset sorted from them (not recorded which). Source of these receptors: an adult woman who had mild COVID-19 (a few samples of this study predate the infection). Cell type and time point are not known.

This clonotype has more than one count but fewer than ten. V and J are TRBV5-1 and TRBJ2-1; D is undetermined. Between the trimmed V and J ends, which lost 0 bases and 7 bases, there was a span of 11 bases. This CDR3 is built from 14 residues. Germline lookup yields CDR1 SGHRS and CDR2 YFSETQ. The CDR3 sequence: CASSLDETENEQFF. In DNA form, the CDR3 reads TGCGCCAGCAGCTTGGACGAGACCGAGAATGAGCAGTTCTTC.

The table lists this clonotype with a few counts. The chain employs TRBV24-1 and TRBJ2-7, with 9 bases identical to TRBD1. V lost 12 bases, J lost 6 bases, and 11 bases stayed unmatched. CDR1 is KGHDR and CDR2 is SFDVKD in the germline V gene. The CDR3 spans 13 residues. CDR3 bases: TGTGCCGCCCTCCTCGGGACAGGGTGCGAGCAGTACTTC. Translated, it gives CAALLGTGCEQYF.

This clonotype was seen a handful of times. The chain carries TRBV7-2 and TRBJ2-7; D may be TRBD1 or TRBD2 (5 bases each). The germline gives CDR1 SGHTA, CDR2 FQGNSA. The CDR3 spans 14 residues. V shed 7 bases and J shed 0 bases, with 13 bases lying between them. The CDR3 nucleotides are TGTGCCAGCACGCGGGTCCAGGGCTCCTACGAGCAGTACTTC. Protein product: CASTRVQGSYEQYF.

The chain is built from TRBV29-1 and TRBJ2-1, with no clear D. Deletions cut 2 bases from V and 6 bases from J, with 2 bases between. The CDR3 runs 10 residues. In germline, CDR1 is SQVTM, CDR2 ANQGSEA. DNA of the CDR3: TGCAGCGTTGAAATCAATGAGCAGTTCTTC. It yields the protein CSVEINEQFF.

This clonotype appeared a few times. The J gene is TRBJ2-3, the V gene TRBV11-1; 7 nucleotides line up with TRBD1. Germline lookup yields CDR1 SGHAT and CDR2 FQDESV (reference sequence). V gave up 2 bases and J gave up 1 base; unmatched junction bases: 6. The CDR3 consists of 16 residues. The CDR3 reads CASSLLIQGRTDTQYF. As DNA, the CDR3 is TGTGCCAGCAGCTTATTGATACAGGGGCGCACAGATACGCAGTATTTT.

This clonotype has more than one count but fewer than ten. The rearrangement links TRBV13 to TRBJ2-1, with 11 positions matching TRBD2. There are 19 residues in the CDR3. Germline V gene lookup returns CDR1 PRHDT and CDR2 FYEKMQ (reference sequence). The V gene end was trimmed by 5 bases and the J gene end by 3 bases; junction bases not matched to a gene: 15. CDR3 DNA sequence: TGTGCCAGCAGCCTACCGCCGAATATAGCGGGGGGGTTCTACAATGAGCAGTTCTTC. Its protein is CASSLPPNIAGGFYNEQFF.

This clonotype came up a few times. The chain carries TRBV7-6 and TRBJ1-3; 8 bases align to TRBD1. J was trimmed by 4 bases and V by 7 bases; bases with no gene match: 9. Germline V gives CDR1 SGHVS, CDR2 FNYEAQ. The CDR3 length is 15 residues. The CDR3 nucleotides are TGTGCCAGCACCCCCCAGGACAGGGTGGGAAACACCATATATTTT. Amino acids: CASTPQDRVGNTIYF.

The chain uses TRBV29-1 and TRBJ2-5, with TRBD2 identical over 12 bases. Germline trimming cut 7 bases from V and 4 bases from J; bases unmatched to any gene: 7. The CDR3 totals 14 residues. The germline CDR1 and CDR2 sequences are SQVTM and ANQGSEA. The CDR3 here is CSGGLAGNRETQYF. The CDR3 DNA reads TGCAGCGGGGGACTAGCGGGTAACAGAGAGACCCAGTACTTC.

The rearrangement links TRBV29-1 to TRBJ1-5, with 9 bases that match TRBD1. CDR1 and CDR2 from the germline V gene are SQVTM and ANQGSEA. Germline trimming cut 8 bases from V and 10 bases from J; bases unmatched to any gene: 12. The length of the CDR3 is 13 residues. For the CDR3, the DNA is TGCAGCATTACGACCGGGACAGGGATTCCCCAGCATTTT. It codes for CSITTGTGIPQHF.

This clonotype was observed a handful of times. The chain joins TRBV2 to TRBJ2-1, with 11 bases lining up with TRBD2. This CDR3 is 15 amino acids long. Germline CDR1 is SNHLY and CDR2 is FYNNEI. J was trimmed by 7 bases and V by 8 bases; bases with no gene match: 10. CDR3 bases: TGTGCCAGCGCGGGGACTAGCGGAGAACTTAATGAGCAGTTCTTC. Translating it yields CASAGTSGELNEQFF.

Only a few counts were recorded for this clonotype. V gene TRBV7-9 combines with J gene TRBJ2-3; 8 positions agree with TRBD1. V lost 3 bases and J lost 2; bases outside the gene matches: 7. Germline V gene lookup returns CDR1 SEHNR and CDR2 FQNEAQ (reference sequence). This CDR3 is built from 16 residues. CDR3 region: CASSFDRGLITDTQYF. The CDR3 DNA is TGTGCCAGCAGCTTTGACAGGGGTCTTATCACAGATACGCAGTATTTT.

This clonotype was counted a few times. The rearrangement links TRBV21-1 to TRBJ2-3; the table's D call of TRBD2 was not tested on the DNA. TRBV21-1 is tagged as a pseudogene. The CDR3 spans 18 residues. Written as DNA, the CDR3 is TGTGCCAGCAGCAAAGTGGGCGGGAGGGCCTGGAGCACAGATACGCAGTATTTT. Translating it yields CASSKVGGRAWSTDTQYF.

This clonotype appeared many times. The chain joins TRBV24-1 to TRBJ2-1; D is unresolved. CDR3 length equals 14 residues. The germline V gene encodes CDR1 KGHDR and CDR2 SFDVKD. Trimming cost V 1 base and J 7 bases, with 10 bases left between them. In DNA, the CDR3 is TGTGCCACCAGTGATTTTGTAGGTATGAATGAGCAGTTCTTC. Translating gives CATSDFVGMNEQFF.

The V gene is TRBV18, the J gene TRBJ2-1; TRBD2 aligns across 8 bases. This CDR3 comprises 16 residues. Germline loops: CDR1 KGHSH, CDR2 LQKENI. The J segment lost 0 bases and the V segment lost 5 bases, leaving 6 bases of the junction unmatched. The CDR3 is CASSSYGGASYNEQFF. The CDR3 region has the DNA TGTGCCAGCTCATCCTACGGGGGGGCCTCCTACAATGAGCAGTTCTTC. Supplemented by reference TRBV18 and TRBJ2-1, the full variable domain reads NAGVMQNPRHLVRRRGQEARLRCSPMKGHSHVYWYRQLPEEGLKFMVYLQKENIIDESGMPKERFSAEFPKEGPSILRIQQVVRGDSAAYFCASSSYGGASYNEQFFGPGTRLTVL.

The sample holds a few counts of this clonotype. The rearrangement links TRBV2 to TRBJ2-5; D is uncertain. V gave up 6 bases and J gave up 2 bases, with 7 bases separating them. CDR3 length: 12 residues. The germline gives CDR1 SNHLY, CDR2 FYNNEI. The CDR3 is CASRGLQETQYF. CDR3 DNA: TGTGCCAGCAGAGGTCTGCAAGAGACCCAGTACTTC.

This clonotype was recorded a few times. The chain has TRBV7-9 and TRBJ2-1; D may be TRBD2 (6 bases). Germline assignment: CDR1 SEHNR and CDR2 FQNEAQ (reference sequence). This CDR3 has 17 residues. Trimming shortened V by 3 bases and J by 1 base, and 16 bases separated the two germline ends. In DNA, the CDR3 is TGTGCCAGCAGCTTGACTCGGCGGGGTAGTTCCTACAATGAGCAGTTCTTC. It translates to CASSLTRRGSSYNEQFF.

The V gene is TRBV7-6, the J gene TRBJ1-4; the match to TRBD1 covers 9 bases. V lost 6 bases to trimming and J lost 0 bases; unmatched junction nucleotides: 2. Germline CDR1 and CDR2: SGHVS and FNYEAQ. The CDR3 runs 15 residues. The CDR3 nucleotides read TGTGCCAGCAGAACAGGGGGCGCAACTAATGAAAAACTGTTTTTT. It is translated as CASRTGGATNEKLFF.

A few counts support this clonotype. The J gene is TRBJ2-2, the V gene TRBV9, with 9 bases aligning to TRBD1. V shed 3 bases and J 5 bases; nucleotides not matched to a gene: 11. Germline V gives CDR1 SGDLS, CDR2 YYNGEE. The CDR3 runs 17 residues. The CDR3 nucleotides are TGTGCCAGCAGCGGCAAAACCGGGACAGGGTCGACCGGGGAGCTGTTTTTT. Translation gives CASSGKTGTGSTGELFF.

This clonotype turned up a few times. The chain employs TRBV20-1 and TRBJ2-1; D is uncertain. V was clipped by 7 bases and J by 4 bases, with 14 bases between them. Germline loops: CDR1 DFQATT, CDR2 SNEGSKA (reference sequence). This CDR3 contains 13 residues. This CDR3 reads CSGVGLGYNEQFF. The CDR3 DNA is TGCAGTGGGGTGGGTTTAGGATACAATGAGCAGTTCTTC.

This clonotype was counted between two and nine times. The CDR3: CASSRDRVNNEQFF. CDR3 nucleotide sequence: TGTGCCAGCAGCCGGGACAGGGTAAACAATGAGCAGTTCTTC. This chain joins TRBV6-2 or TRBV6-3 and TRBJ2-1; 9 positions match TRBD1. The CDR3 totals 14 residues. From germline, CDR1 is MNHEY and CDR2 SVGEGT. Trimming took 6 bases from V and 5 from J; bases not matched to a gene: 5.

V and J are TRBV7-9 and TRBJ1-2, with no clear D. Deletions cut 6 bases from V and 5 bases from J, with 22 bases between. The CDR3 loop spans 16 amino acids. The germline CDR1 and CDR2 sequences are SEHNR and FQNEAQ (reference sequence). Here the CDR3 DNA reads TGTGCCAGCAGACTGGCGAACACCACGTCATCTTATGGCTACACCTTC. This encodes CASRLANTTSSYGYTF.